This section outlines one TCR beta chain sequence together with its context. Across fewer than 25 US areas, participants ranged in age from about 18 to 90 years. Per the original data handling: Nucleated cell number was recorded as an estimate derived from reference gene primer amplification. Repertoires were generated with immunoSEQ multiplex PCR, while TCRdb's copy carries only in-frame clones and drops some. V and J calls and clone size come straight from that table; D and trimming were deduced from the DNA. The data contain 200,000 to 300,000 clones, about 82% of them singletons. This entry belongs to a study of blood T cell repertoires in COVID-19. Study-level information: PBMCs, B-cell-depleted T cells, or T cells were the source of the cDNA or gDNA that made up the material.

The specimen sequenced was PBMCs or T cells enriched from blood (not recorded which). This sequence originates from a woman between 50 and 59 years old with acute COVID-19.

CDR3 in amino acids: CASSVGRRVVSGNTIYF. CDR3 DNA sequence: TGTGCCAGCAGCGTAGGTCGCAGGGTGGTTTCTGGAAACACCATATATTTT. The J gene is TRBJ1-3, the V gene TRBV9, with D perhaps TRBD1 (5 bases). The CDR3 consists of 17 residues. V was clipped by 0 bases and J by 1 base, with 14 bases between them. CDR1 is SGDLS and CDR2 is YYNGEE in the germline V gene.